This T cell receptor beta chain was recovered during a study of graft-versus-host responses after intestinal transplantation. Study-level background: Multivisceral, liver-intestinal, or isolated intestinal transplants were received by the recipients. Every one of the recipients received anti-thymocyte globulin induction and afterwards took tacrolimus and steroids for approximately 3 years.

On this clone itself: The target antigen is unknown.

Regarding the study as a whole: Early post-transplant HvG declines showed an association with peak circulating GvH clone levels.

V lost 5 bases to trimming and J lost 0 bases; unmatched junction nucleotides: 6. Germline V CDR1 and CDR2: MDHEN, SYDVKM. The CDR3 consists of 15 residues. The table came from immunoSEQ multiplex PCR; TCRdb's copy has only in-frame clones and leaves some out. The sample yields tens of thousands of clones, just under 95% seen once. This rearrangement joins TRBV28 to TRBJ2-7; TRBD1 agrees at 8 bases. The TCR originated in a human donor who received an intestinal transplant. Sequenced material: unstimulated CD8+ T cells sorted from spleen or lymph node cells, taken before intestinal transplant. CDR3 amino acids: CASSGDRLSSYEQYF. The CDR3 bases are TGTGCCAGCAGTGGGGACAGGCTGAGCTCCTACGAGCAGTACTTC. Drawing the rest from reference TRBV28 and TRBJ2-7, the complete variable domain is DVKVTQSSRYLVKRTGEKVFLECVQDMDHENMFWYRQDPGLGLRLIYFSYDVKMKEKGDIPEGYSVSREKKERFSLILESASTNQTSMYLCASSGDRLSSYEQYFGPGTRLTVT.